The rows below give T cell receptor beta chains drawn from one sample of a study of T cell clones after liver transplantation. Measured with immunoSEQ multiplex PCR; TCRdb has only the in-frame clones, and not every one. Seen here are around 13,000 clones, roughly 70% observed once, and the top ten hold approximately 33%. The sequencing here drew on CD8+ T cells from blood, taken at the 22-month timepoint. These receptors all stem from a human patient who received a liver transplant. A subset of T cells may come from the graft donor. CDR3s include the opening cysteine and the closing phenylalanine or tryptophan. A D gene is named only where the DNA matches it firmly. Not all rows give a size; the values are once, few, many and, for expanded clones, a class.

d_call j_call clone_size v_call cdr3_aa cdr3_nt
NA TRBJ2-7 few TRBV6-1 CASEAQRSYEQYF TGTGCCAGTGAAGCACAGAGATCCTACGAGCAGTACTTC
NA TRBJ1-1 NA TRBV14 CASSQGRLAGPNTEAFF TGTGCCAGCAGCCAAGGAAGGCTGGCAGGGCCGAACACTGAAGCTTTCTTT
NA TRBJ2-1 NA TRBV5-4 CASSTPEYNEQFF TGTGCCAGCAGCACCCCGGAGTACAATGAGCAGTTCTTC
NA TRBJ2-5 NA TRBV15 CATSSGGREEGETQYF TGTGCCACCAGCAGCGGGGGCAGGGAAGAGGGGGAGACCCAGTACTTC
TRBD2 TRBJ2-7 NA TRBV19 CASSIGLPSGTYYEQYF TGTGCCAGTAGTATAGGGCTTCCTAGCGGGACCTACTACGAGCAGTACTTC
NA TRBJ2-5 NA TRBV20-1 CSAGYQETQYF TGCAGTGCTGGGTACCAAGAGACCCAGTACTTC
NA TRBJ2-2 NA TRBV7-3 CASSPSSSLPGELFF TGTGCCAGCAGCCCGAGTTCATCCTTACCCGGGGAGCTGTTTTTT
TRBD1 TRBJ2-7 NA TRBV7-3 CASSARDRDLQQYF TGTGCCAGCAGCGCTCGGGACAGAGACCTTCAGCAGTACTTC
NA TRBJ2-2 NA TRBV14 CASSQDRLSGSTGELFF TGTGCCAGCAGCCAAGATCGGTTAAGCGGATCTACCGGGGAGCTGTTTTTT
NA TRBJ1-2 NA TRBV2 CASDDSGYGYTF TGTGCCAGCGACGACAGTGGCTATGGCTACACCTTC
NA TRBJ2-7 once TRBV14 CASSQGRGITYEQYF TGTGCCAGCAGCCAAGGCCGGGGGATCACCTACGAGCAGTACTTC
TRBD2 TRBJ2-2 NA TRBV5-4 CASSGLAGVNTGELFF TGTGCCAGCAGCGGACTAGCGGGGGTGAACACCGGGGAGCTGTTTTTT
NA TRBJ1-1 NA TRBV4-2 CASSQVSSMNTEAFF TGTGCCAGCAGCCAAGTTTCAAGTATGAACACTGAAGCTTTCTTT
NA TRBJ2-7 NA TRBV27 CASSSSSGTYSYEQYF TGTGCCAGCAGTTCCTCATCCGGGACATACTCCTACGAGCAGTACTTC
TRBD2 TRBJ2-2 NA TRBV9 CASRRTSGTGELFF TGTGCCAGCAGGAGGACTAGCGGGACCGGGGAGCTGTTTTTT
TRBD2 TRBJ2-5 NA TRBV7-3 CASSQPLGLAGRETQYF TGTGCCAGCAGTCAGCCTCTGGGACTAGCGGGACGAGAGACCCAGTACTTC
TRBD1 TRBJ2-7 NA TRBV6-1 CASSEEMTGGSYEQYF TGTGCCAGCAGTGAAGAGATGACAGGGGGATCCTACGAGCAGTACTTC
NA TRBJ2-1 NA TRBV6-6 CASSTSRGPYNEQFF TGTGCCAGCAGTACCTCACGAGGGCCCTACAATGAGCAGTTCTTC
NA TRBJ2-2 NA TRBV6-5 CASSLGVARNTGELFF TGTGCCAGCAGTTTAGGGGTAGCGAGGAACACCGGGGAGCTGTTTTTT
TRBD1 TRBJ2-7 NA TRBV10-3 CAIKPGQGADEQYF TGTGCCATCAAGCCGGGACAGGGGGCTGACGAGCAGTACTTC
NA TRBJ2-5 NA TRBV4-3 CASSQAWGSQETQYF TGCGCCAGCAGCCAGGCCTGGGGGTCGCAAGAGACCCAGTACTTC
NA TRBJ2-5 few TRBV5-1 CASSFYWGGETQYF TGCGCCAGCAGCTTTTACTGGGGCGGGGAGACCCAGTACTTC
TRBD2 TRBJ2-1 NA TRBV25-1 CASRQTSGGINEQFF TGTGCCAGCCGACAGACTAGCGGGGGGATAAATGAGCAGTTCTTC
TRBD1 TRBJ1-5 NA TRBV19 CASTFRDSRNQPQHF TGTGCCAGTACCTTTCGGGACAGCCGCAATCAGCCCCAGCATTTT
NA TRBJ2-7 NA TRBV9 CASSVGGQVIYEQYF TGTGCCAGCAGCGTAGGTGGTCAGGTGATCTACGAGCAGTACTTC
NA TRBJ2-5 NA TRBV27 CASTELGGETQYF TGTGCCAGCACAGAGCTCGGAGGAGAGACCCAGTACTTC
NA TRBJ2-7 NA TRBV19 CASSSTGTPGYEQYF TGTGCCAGCTCCTCAACCGGGACCCCGGGGTACGAGCAGTACTTC
NA TRBJ2-7 medium-sized TRBV13 CASSFFSGTSYEQYF TGTGCCAGCAGCTTTTTTAGCGGAACCTCCTACGAGCAGTACTTC
NA TRBJ1-1 NA TRBV27 CASSSARGGSTEAFF TGTGCCAGCAGTTCCGCCAGGGGAGGGAGCACTGAAGCTTTCTTT
NA TRBJ1-2 NA TRBV4-1 CASSQDRPNYGYTF TGCGCCAGCAGCCAAGACAGGCCCAACTATGGCTACACCTTC
NA TRBJ2-6 NA TRBV27 CASSSTVMVVAGANVLTF TGTGCCAGCAGTTCCACGGTAATGGTTGTTGCTGGGGCCAACGTCCTGACTTTC
TRBD1 TRBJ1-6 NA TRBV5-5 CASSLATGDGNSPLHF TGTGCCAGCAGCTTGGCCACAGGGGATGGTAATTCACCCCTCCACTTT
NA TRBJ2-7 NA TRBV5-1 CASSLALSYEQYF TGCGCCAGCAGCTTGGCCCTCTCCTACGAGCAGTACTTC
NA TRBJ1-5 once TRBV12-5 CASAPRYSNQPQHF TGTGCTAGTGCCCCCCGTTATAGCAATCAGCCCCAGCATTTT
TRBD2 TRBJ2-7 NA TRBV29-1 CSVAGTSGRIYEQYF TGCAGCGTTGCTGGGACTAGCGGGAGAATCTACGAGCAGTACTTC
NA TRBJ1-4 NA TRBV15 CATSRGGTECGEKLFF TGTGCCACCAGCAGGGGTGGGACGGAGTGCGGGGAAAAACTGTTTTTT
NA TRBJ2-2 NA TRBV4-2 CASSQSGTGELFF TGTGCCAGCAGCCAATCGGGCACCGGGGAGCTGTTTTTT
TRBD2 TRBJ2-3 NA TRBV7-2 CASSLNQAGVADTQYF TGTGCCAGCAGCCTCAACCAAGCGGGAGTCGCAGATACGCAGTATTTT
NA TRBJ2-7 NA TRBV9 CASSVGSDYEQYF TGTGCCAGCAGCGTTGGATCCGACTACGAGCAGTACTTC
TRBD1 TRBJ1-1 many TRBV27 CASSSKTGMNTEAFF TGTGCCAGCAGTTCCAAGACAGGGATGAACACTGAAGCTTTCTTT
TRBD1 TRBJ2-4 NA TRBV7-9 CASSPPDRNIQYF TGTGCCAGCAGCCCCCCGGACAGGAACATTCAGTACTTC
NA TRBJ2-5 once TRBV5-6 CASSHGTSQETQYF TGTGCCAGCAGCCATGGGACATCACAAGAGACCCAGTACTTC
NA TRBJ1-4 few TRBV18 CASSLIQAAENEKLFF TGTGCCAGCTCACTTATTCAGGCGGCGGAGAATGAAAAACTGTTTTTT
TRBD1 TRBJ1-1 NA TRBV15 CATSWTGGRTEAFF TGTGCCACCAGCTGGACAGGGGGGCGCACTGAAGCTTTCTTT
TRBD1 TRBJ1-5 NA TRBV29-1 CSVETGTGQPQHF TGCAGCGTTGAAACAGGGACAGGTCAGCCCCAGCATTTT
NA TRBJ1-6 NA TRBV2 CASSERLPSSYNSPLHF TGTGCCAGCAGTGAGAGGCTGCCGAGCTCCTATAATTCACCCCTCCACTTT
NA TRBJ2-6 NA TRBV6-4 CASSDSSGSGANVLTF TGTGCCAGCAGTGACTCTAGCGGCTCTGGGGCCAACGTCCTGACTTTC